This TCR beta chain was observed in a study of T cells in Graves' hyperthyroidism and ophthalmopathy. Germline lookup yields CDR1 SGHNT and CDR2 YENEEA. The CDR3 runs to 16 residues. V lost 0 bases, J lost 1 base, and 11 bases lay in between. In its sample, this clonotype was seen many times. The source material, RNA transcripts, was used to amplify TCR beta CDR3 regions. A set of HTBI primers served as the primers for a first-round RT-PCR of the TCR CDR3. One entry per CDR3 protein, called by TCRdb with MiXCR from the multiplex PCR reads. This table has fewer than 350,000 distinct CDR3 sequences, roughly an eighth appearing once.

The TCR originated in a woman aged 40 to 50 with Graves' hyperthyroidism. Sample: blood. This chain links TRBV11-3 with TRBJ2-3; D may be TRBD2 (6 bases). The CDR3 sequence: CASSLDSLAGTDTQYF. CDR3 bases: TGTGCCAGCAGCTTAGATTCACTAGCCGGCACAGATACGCAGTATTTT.